This T cell receptor beta chain was observed in a study of blood T cell repertoires in COVID-19. Study in general: Researchers got acute and convalescent COVID-19 samples from the United States, Italy and Spain.

Participants reported their clinical history, and cohort assignment relied on those reports. Recovery meant two consecutive negative NP/OP PCR tests, professional clearance, or resolved symptoms. In the original analysis: Reference gene primer amplification gave nucleated cell count estimates. Only in-frame clones appear in the TCRdb table, and some are missing; sequencing was by immunoSEQ multiplex PCR. V, J and clone size were drawn from that table, and D and trimming were deduced from the DNA. The sample lists about 400,000 clones, just under 90% occurring once. This clone was counted ten times or more. The receptor was derived from a woman in her twenties or thirties who had recovered from COVID-19. Sequenced input: PBMCs or T cells enriched from blood (not recorded which).

The CDR3 DNA reads as TGCGCCAGCAGCTATTCTCAGGGGGCGTTGGATTCTGATGGCTACACCTTC. Translating it yields CASSYSQGALDSDGYTF. This chain connects TRBV4-1 to TRBJ1-2, with 8 positions matching TRBD1. The V gene end was trimmed by 5 bases and the J gene end by 6 bases; junction bases not matched to a gene: 17. The germline V gene encodes CDR1 MGHRA and CDR2 YSYEKL. The CDR3 is made up of 17 amino acids.